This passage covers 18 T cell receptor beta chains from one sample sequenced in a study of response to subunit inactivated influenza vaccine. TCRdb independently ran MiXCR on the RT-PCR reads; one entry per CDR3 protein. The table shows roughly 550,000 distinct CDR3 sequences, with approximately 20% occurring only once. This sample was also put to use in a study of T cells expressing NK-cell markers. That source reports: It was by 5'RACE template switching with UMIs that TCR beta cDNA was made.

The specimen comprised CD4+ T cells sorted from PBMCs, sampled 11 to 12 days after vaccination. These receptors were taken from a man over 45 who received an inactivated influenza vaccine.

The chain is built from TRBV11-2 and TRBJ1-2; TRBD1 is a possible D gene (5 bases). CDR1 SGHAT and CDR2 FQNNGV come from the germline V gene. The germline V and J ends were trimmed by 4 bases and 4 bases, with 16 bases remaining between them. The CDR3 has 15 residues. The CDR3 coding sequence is TGTGCCAGCAGCTCTCCTAATCAGGGAAGCTATGGCTACACCTTC. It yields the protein CASSSPNQGSYGYTF.

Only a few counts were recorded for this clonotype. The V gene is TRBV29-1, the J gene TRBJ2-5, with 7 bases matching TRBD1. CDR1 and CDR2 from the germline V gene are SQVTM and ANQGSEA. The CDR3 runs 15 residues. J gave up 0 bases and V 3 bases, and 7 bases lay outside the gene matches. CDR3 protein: CSVDRTGRYQETQYF. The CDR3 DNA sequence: TGCAGCGTTGATAGGACAGGAAGGTACCAAGAGACCCAGTACTTC.

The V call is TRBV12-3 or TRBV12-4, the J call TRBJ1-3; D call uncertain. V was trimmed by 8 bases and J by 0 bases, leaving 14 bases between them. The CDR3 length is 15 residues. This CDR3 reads CASYYQGPSGNTIYF. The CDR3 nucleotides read TGTGCCAGCTATTACCAAGGGCCCTCTGGAAACACCATATATTTT.

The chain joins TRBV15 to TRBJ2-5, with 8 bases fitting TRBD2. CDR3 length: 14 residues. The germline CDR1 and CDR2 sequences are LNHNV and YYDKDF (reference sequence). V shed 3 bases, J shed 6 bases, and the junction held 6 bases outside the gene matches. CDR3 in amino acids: CATSRELAGQTQYF. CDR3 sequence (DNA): TGTGCCACCAGCAGGGAATTAGCGGGACAGACCCAGTACTTC.

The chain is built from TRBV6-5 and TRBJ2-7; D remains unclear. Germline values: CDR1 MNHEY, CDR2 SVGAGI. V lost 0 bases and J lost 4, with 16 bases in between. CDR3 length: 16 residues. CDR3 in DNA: TGTGCCAGCAGTTACTCGAAGATAGGCGCGAGGTACGAGCAGTACTTC. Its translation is CASSYSKIGARYEQYF.

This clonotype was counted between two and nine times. CDR3 coding DNA: TGTGCCAGCAGCTTGGGCCGAGCTTTCTTT. Translated: CASSLGRAFF. The chain recombines TRBV11-2 with TRBJ1-1; unclear D gene. Germline V CDR1 and CDR2: SGHAT, FQNNGV. The CDR3 totals 10 residues. Between the trimmed V and J ends, which lost 3 bases and 10 bases, there was a span of 6 bases.

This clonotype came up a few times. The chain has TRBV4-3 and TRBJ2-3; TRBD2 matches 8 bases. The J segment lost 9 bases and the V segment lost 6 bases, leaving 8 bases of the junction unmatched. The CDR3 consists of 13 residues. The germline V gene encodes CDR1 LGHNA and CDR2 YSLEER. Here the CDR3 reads CASSPGREGTQYF. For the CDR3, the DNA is TGCGCCAGCAGTCCCGGACGGGAGGGGACGCAGTATTTT.

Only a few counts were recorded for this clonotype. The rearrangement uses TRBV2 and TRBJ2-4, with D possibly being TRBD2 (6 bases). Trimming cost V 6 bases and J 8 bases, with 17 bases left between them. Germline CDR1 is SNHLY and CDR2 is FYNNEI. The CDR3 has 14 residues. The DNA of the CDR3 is TGTGCCAGCAGAGGGTCGATGGGAGGAGACATTCAGTACTTC. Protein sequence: CASRGSMGGDIQYF.

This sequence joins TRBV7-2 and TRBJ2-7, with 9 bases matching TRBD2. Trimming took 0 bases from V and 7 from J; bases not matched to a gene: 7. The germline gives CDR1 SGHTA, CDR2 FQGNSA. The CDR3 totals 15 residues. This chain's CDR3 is CASSLAPRSGGEQYF. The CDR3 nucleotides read TGTGCCAGCAGCTTAGCTCCTCGTAGCGGGGGAGAGCAGTACTTC. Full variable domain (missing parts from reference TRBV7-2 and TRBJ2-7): GAGVSQSPSNKVTEKGKDVELRCDPISGHTALYWYRQSLGQGLEFLIYFQGNSAPDKSGLPSDRFSAERTGGSVSTLTIQRTQQEDSAVYLCASSLAPRSGGEQYFGPGTRLTVT.

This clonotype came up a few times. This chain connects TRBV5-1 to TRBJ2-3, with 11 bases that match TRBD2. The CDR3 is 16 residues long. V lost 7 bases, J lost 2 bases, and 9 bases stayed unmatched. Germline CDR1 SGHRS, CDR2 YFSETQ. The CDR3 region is CASRIAGGAYTDTQYF. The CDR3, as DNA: TGCGCCAGCCGGATAGCGGGGGGGGCGTACACAGATACGCAGTATTTT.

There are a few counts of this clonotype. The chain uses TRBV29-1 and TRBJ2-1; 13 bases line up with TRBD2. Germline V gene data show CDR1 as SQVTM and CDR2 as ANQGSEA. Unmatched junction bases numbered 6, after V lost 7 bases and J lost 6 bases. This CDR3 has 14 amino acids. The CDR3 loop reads CSGVTSGGRNEQFF. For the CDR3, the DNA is TGCAGCGGCGTGACTAGCGGGGGGCGCAATGAGCAGTTCTTC.

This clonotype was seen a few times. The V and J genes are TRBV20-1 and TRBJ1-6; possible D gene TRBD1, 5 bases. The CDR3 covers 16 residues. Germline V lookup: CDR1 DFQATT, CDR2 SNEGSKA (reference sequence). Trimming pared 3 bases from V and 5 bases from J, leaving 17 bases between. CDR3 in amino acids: CSARSRPGVDNSPLHF. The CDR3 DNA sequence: TGCAGTGCTAGGTCTAGGCCGGGGGTCGATAATTCACCCCTCCACTTT.

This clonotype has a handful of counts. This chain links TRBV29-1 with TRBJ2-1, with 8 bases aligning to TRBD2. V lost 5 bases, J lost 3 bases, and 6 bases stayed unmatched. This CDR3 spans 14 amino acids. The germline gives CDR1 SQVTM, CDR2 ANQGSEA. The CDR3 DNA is TGCAGCGTTTCTACGGGAGGGGACTACAATGAGCAGTTCTTC. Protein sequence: CSVSTGGDYNEQFF.

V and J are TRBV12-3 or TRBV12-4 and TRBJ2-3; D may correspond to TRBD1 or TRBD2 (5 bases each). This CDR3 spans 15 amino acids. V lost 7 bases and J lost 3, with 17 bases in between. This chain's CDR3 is CASTFGGLVTDTQYF. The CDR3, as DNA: TGTGCCAGCACTTTTGGGGGATTGGTGACAGATACGCAGTATTTT.

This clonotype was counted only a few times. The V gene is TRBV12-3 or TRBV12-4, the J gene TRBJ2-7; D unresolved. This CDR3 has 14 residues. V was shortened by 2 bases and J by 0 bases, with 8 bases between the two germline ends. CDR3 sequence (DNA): TGTGCCAGCAGTTTATCGGGTACCTCCTACGAGCAGTACTTC. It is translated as CASSLSGTSYEQYF.

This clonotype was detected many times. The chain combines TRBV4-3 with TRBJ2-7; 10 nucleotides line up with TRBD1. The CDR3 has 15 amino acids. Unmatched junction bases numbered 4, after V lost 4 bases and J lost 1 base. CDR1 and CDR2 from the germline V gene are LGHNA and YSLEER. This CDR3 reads CASSLGQGTSYEQYF. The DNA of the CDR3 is TGCGCCAGCAGCCTGGGACAGGGGACTTCCTACGAGCAGTACTTC.

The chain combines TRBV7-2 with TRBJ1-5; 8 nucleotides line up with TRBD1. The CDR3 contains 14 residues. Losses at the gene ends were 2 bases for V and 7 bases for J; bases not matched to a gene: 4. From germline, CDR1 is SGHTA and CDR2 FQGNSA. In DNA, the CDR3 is TGTGCCAGCAGCTTAACAGGGGGGGGGCAGCCCCAGCATTTT. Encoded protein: CASSLTGGGQPQHF.

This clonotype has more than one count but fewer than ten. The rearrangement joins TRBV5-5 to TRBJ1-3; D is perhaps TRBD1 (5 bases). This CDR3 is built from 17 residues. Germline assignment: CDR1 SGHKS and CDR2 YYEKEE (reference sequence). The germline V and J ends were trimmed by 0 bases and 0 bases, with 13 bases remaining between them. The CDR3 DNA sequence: TGTGCCAGCAGCTTGGGCGCAGGGATGGGCTCTGGAAACACCATATATTTT. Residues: CASSLGAGMGSGNTIYF.